This T cell receptor beta chain appears in the sequencing data of a study of regulatory T cells in long-lasting Graves disease. There are a few counts of this clonotype. Its antigen is still unknown. To make TCR beta libraries, researchers used iRepertoire HTBI primers and Arm-PCR of CDR3 regions. TCRdb used MiXCR to reprocess the multiplex PCR reads, holding one entry per CDR3 protein. The sample lists a few hundred thousand distinct CDR3 sequences; around 24% were seen once. The sample's time point: persistent/refractory GD, antithyroid drugs over 5 years with positive TRAb. PBMC RNA served as the TCR library source. Findings and caveats of the study: Newly diagnosed patients shared about 950 public clonotypes; persistent patients shared a few thousand.

The sequence derives from a female donor with Graves disease. The starting material was peripheral blood mononuclear cells (PBMCs), obtained when the disease was refractory, from a patient treated with antithyroid drugs.

CDR3 amino acids: CAWSRTGGNAFF. The CDR3 nucleotides are TGTGCCTGGAGTCGTACAGGGGGCAACGCTTTCTTT. This chain connects TRBV30 to TRBJ1-1; 9 bases are shared with TRBD1. J was trimmed by 11 bases and V by 2 bases; bases with no gene match: 6. The germline CDR1 and CDR2 sequences are GTSNPN and SVGIG (reference sequence). CDR3 size: 12 residues.